These 17 T cell receptor beta chains came from one sample sequenced in a study of identical twins. TCRdb reprocessed the 5' RACE reads with MiXCR, giving one entry per CDR3 protein. The sample holds 650,000 to 800,000 distinct CDR3 sequences; less than 10% are singletons and the top ten take approximately 0.96%. A further study also used this sample, focusing on yellow fever vaccine responses in identical twins.

The sequencing input was PBMCs. Receptors originate from a woman under 30 in good health.

The table lists this clonotype with many counts. The V gene is TRBV5-5, the J gene TRBJ2-7, with 7 bases aligning to TRBD2. After removal of 0 bases from V and 4 bases from J, the junction contained 4 bases not matched to a gene. Per germline, CDR1 SGHKS and CDR2 YYEKEE (reference sequence). The CDR3 covers 14 residues. CDR3 protein: CASSLAGGKYEQYF. CDR3 nucleotide sequence: TGTGCCAGCAGCTTGGCGGGAGGCAAGTACGAGCAGTACTTC.

The chain uses TRBV28 and TRBJ2-3; 13 nucleotides agree with TRBD2. Germline V gene data show CDR1 as MDHEN and CDR2 as SYDVKM. V lost 5 bases to trimming and J lost 4 bases; unmatched junction nucleotides: 6. The CDR3 has 16 residues. CDR3 residues: CASSRTSGGGADTQYF. CDR3 DNA sequence: TGTGCCAGCAGTCGGACTAGCGGGGGAGGAGCAGATACGCAGTATTTT.

CDR3 residues: CAWSVHAGTGELFF. The CDR3 nucleotides are TGTGCCTGGAGTGTACATGCGGGGACCGGGGAGCTGTTTTTT. The genes are TRBV30 and TRBJ2-2; possible D gene TRBD2, 6 bases. CDR3 length: 14 residues. CDR1 is GTSNPN and CDR2 is SVGIG in the germline V gene (reference sequence). V was clipped by 0 bases and J by 5 bases, with 10 bases between them. Supplemented by reference TRBV30 and TRBJ2-2, the full variable domain reads SQTIHQWPATLVQPVGSPLSLECTVEGTSNPNLYWYRQAAGRGLQLLFYSVGIGQISSEVPQNLSASRPQDRQFILSSKKLLLSDSGFYLCAWSVHAGTGELFFGEGSRLTVL.

V and J are TRBV2 and TRBJ2-5; TRBD2 agrees at 16 bases. CDR1 SNHLY and CDR2 FYNNEI come from the germline V gene. This CDR3 contains 17 residues. J lost 10 bases, V lost 11 bases, and 19 bases had no gene match. The DNA for the CDR3 is TGTGCCCTCAGTCTCAACAACTTGGGACTAGCGGGGGGGCACCAGTACTTC. Its protein product is CALSLNNLGLAGGHQYF.

The chain combines TRBV7-2 with TRBJ2-2; TRBD1 matches at 9 bases. The length of the CDR3 is 17 residues. Trimming took 6 bases from V and 5 from J; bases not matched to a gene: 13. The germline CDR1 and CDR2 sequences are SGHTA and FQGNSA. The DNA for the CDR3 is TGTGCCAGCAGGATTAACAGGGGGCCCGGCGCAACCGGGGAGCTGTTTTTT. Translating gives CASRINRGPGATGELFF. Using reference TRBV7-2 and TRBJ2-2 for the parts outside the CDR3, the full variable domain is GAGVSQSPSNKVTEKGKDVELRCDPISGHTALYWYRQSLGQGLEFLIYFQGNSAPDKSGLPSDRFSAERTGGSVSTLTIQRTQQEDSAVYLCASRINRGPGATGELFFGEGSRLTVL.

This clonotype was found a few times. The chain recombines TRBV5-1 with TRBJ2-1; 10 positions match TRBD2. Germline lookup yields CDR1 SGHRS and CDR2 YFSETQ. This CDR3 region has 15 residues. Trimming at V came to 2 bases and at J to 7 bases, leaving 6 bases not matched to a gene. The CDR3 region is CASSFTSGERNEQFF. CDR3 DNA sequence: TGCGCCAGCAGCTTTACTAGCGGGGAAAGGAATGAGCAGTTCTTC.

The J gene is TRBJ2-7, the V gene TRBV5-6; 9 bases are shared with TRBD1. CDR3 length equals 15 residues. In germline, CDR1 is SGHDT, CDR2 YYEEEE. Germline trimming cut 4 bases from V and 6 bases from J; bases unmatched to any gene: 11. The CDR3 protein is CASSPEQGANPEQYF. DNA of the CDR3: TGTGCCAGCAGCCCAGAACAGGGGGCGAATCCCGAGCAGTACTTC.

This clonotype was counted ten times or more. The chain recombines TRBV24-1 with TRBJ2-2; D is perhaps TRBD2 (5 bases). Trimming took 0 bases from V and 0 from J, leaving 7 bases between them. The CDR3 covers 16 residues. CDR1 KGHDR and CDR2 SFDVKD come from the germline V gene. This chain's CDR3 is CATSDLSTTNTGELFF. CDR3 in DNA: TGTGCCACCAGTGATTTGTCGACTACGAACACCGGGGAGCTGTTTTTT.

This clonotype was recorded a few times. The chain recombines TRBV20-1 with TRBJ2-3; 9 bases agree with TRBD2. Germline CDR1 and CDR2: DFQATT and SNEGSKA (reference sequence). This CDR3 spans 16 amino acids. With 1 base clipped from V and 4 bases from J, the junction kept 9 bases outside the gene matches. The CDR3 sequence: CSARALLAGDSDTQYF. The CDR3 DNA is TGCAGTGCTAGAGCCTTACTAGCGGGTGATTCAGATACGCAGTATTTT.

This clonotype was seen more than once but under ten times. V and J are TRBV5-1 and TRBJ2-6, with D possibly TRBD1 on 6 matching bases. The germline CDR1 and CDR2 sequences are SGHRS and YFSETQ. This CDR3 is 17 amino acids long. V lost 4 bases, J lost 0 bases, and 14 bases lay in between. The CDR3 nucleotides are TGCGCCAGCAGCCCGGGACAATCGGGCTCTGGGGCCAACGTCCTGACTTTC. Its protein is CASSPGQSGSGANVLTF.

The genes are TRBV9 and TRBJ2-5, with TRBD2 matching 13 bases. This CDR3 is 15 amino acids long. V trimming: 4 bases; J trimming: 3 bases; junction bases outside the gene matches: 3. CDR1 SGDLS and CDR2 YYNGEE come from the germline V gene. CDR3 protein: CASSSGTSGKETQYF. The CDR3 DNA reads as TGTGCCAGCAGCTCGGGGACTAGCGGGAAAGAGACCCAGTACTTC.

This clonotype was seen more than once but under ten times. The V call is TRBV12-3 or TRBV12-4, the J call TRBJ1-2, with D possibly TRBD1 on 6 matching bases. The CDR3 has 14 residues. V was cut by 3 bases and J by 4 bases, with 12 bases left in between. The CDR3 reads CASSFRGSGYGYTF. The DNA for the CDR3 is TGTGCCAGCAGTTTTAGGGGGTCCGGCTATGGCTACACCTTC.

This clonotype has a handful of counts. Compared with germline, one end of the junction differs, possibly owing to a read error. The chain joins TRBV7-7 to TRBJ2-1; 8 bases map to TRBD2. The length of the CDR3 is 18 residues. Looked up from germline, CDR1 is SSHAT and CDR2 is FNYEAQ (reference sequence). CDR3 DNA sequence: TGTGCTAGCAGCTTAGCCGTTAGCGGGGCTAGCTCCTACAATGAGCAGTTCTTC. This sequence encodes CASSLAVSGASSYNEQFF.

This clonotype occurred many times. This chain joins TRBV5-1 and TRBJ1-1, with 10 bases that match TRBD1. V dropped 3 bases and J dropped 2; count of bases not matched to a gene: 7. This CDR3 comprises 16 residues. Looked up from germline, CDR1 is SGHRS and CDR2 is YFSETQ. Written as DNA, the CDR3 is TGCGCCAGCAGCTCCCGGGACAGGGGATTCAACACTGAAGCTTTCTTT. Protein sequence: CASSSRDRGFNTEAFF. The complete variable domain, with remaining parts taken from reference TRBV5-1 and TRBJ1-1, reads KAGVTQTPRYLIKTRGQQVTLSCSPISGHRSVSWYQQTPGQGLQFLFEYFSETQRNKGNFPGRFSGRQFSNSRSEMNVSTLELGDSALYLCASSSRDRGFNTEAFFGQGTRLTVV.

A few counts support this clonotype. This rearrangement joins TRBV5-1 to TRBJ2-5; maybe TRBD1 (5 bases). V shed 0 bases and J shed 5 bases, with 11 bases lying between them. The CDR3 runs 14 residues. Looked up from germline, CDR1 is SGHRS and CDR2 is YFSETQ. CDR3 residues: CASSLGRESETQYF. The CDR3, as DNA: TGCGCCAGCAGCTTGGGCAGGGAATCCGAGACCCAGTACTTC.

This clonotype occurred many times. V and J are TRBV5-1 and TRBJ2-1; 8 bases match TRBD2. With 0 bases clipped from V and 6 bases from J, the junction kept 8 bases outside the gene matches. The CDR3 sequence is 16 residues long. The germline gives CDR1 SGHRS, CDR2 YFSETQ. The CDR3 sequence: CASSLVRLAGPNEQFF. CDR3 coding DNA: TGCGCCAGCAGCTTGGTAAGGCTAGCGGGCCCCAATGAGCAGTTCTTC.

This clonotype was detected a few times. The chain recombines TRBV11-2 with TRBJ1-5; D may be TRBD1 (5 bases). Germline V gene lookup returns CDR1 SGHAT and CDR2 FQNNGV. V was pared by 5 bases and J by 4 bases, with 12 bases between. The CDR3 sequence is 14 residues long. The CDR3 sequence is CASSIREGNQPQHF. CDR3 coding DNA: TGTGCCAGCAGCATCAGGGAGGGGAATCAGCCCCAGCATTTT.